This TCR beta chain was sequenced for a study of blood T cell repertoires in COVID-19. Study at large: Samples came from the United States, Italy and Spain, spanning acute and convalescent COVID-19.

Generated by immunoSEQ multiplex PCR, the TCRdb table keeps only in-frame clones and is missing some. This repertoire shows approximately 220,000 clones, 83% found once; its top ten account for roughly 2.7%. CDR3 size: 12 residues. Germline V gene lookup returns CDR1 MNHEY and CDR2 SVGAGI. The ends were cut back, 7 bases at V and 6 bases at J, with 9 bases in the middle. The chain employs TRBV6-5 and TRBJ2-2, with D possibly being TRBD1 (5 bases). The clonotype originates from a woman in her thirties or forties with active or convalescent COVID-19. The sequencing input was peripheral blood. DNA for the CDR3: TGTGCCAGCACCCTGGGGCCCGGGGAGCTGTTTTTT. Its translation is CASTLGPGELFF.